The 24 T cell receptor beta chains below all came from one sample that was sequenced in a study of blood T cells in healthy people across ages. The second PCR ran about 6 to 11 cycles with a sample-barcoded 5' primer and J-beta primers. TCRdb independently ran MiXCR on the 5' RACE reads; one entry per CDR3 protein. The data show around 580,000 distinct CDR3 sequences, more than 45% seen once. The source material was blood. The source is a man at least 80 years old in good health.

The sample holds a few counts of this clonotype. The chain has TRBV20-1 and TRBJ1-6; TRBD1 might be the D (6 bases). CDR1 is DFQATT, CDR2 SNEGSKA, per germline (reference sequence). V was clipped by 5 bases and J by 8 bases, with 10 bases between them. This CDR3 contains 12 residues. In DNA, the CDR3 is TGCAGTGCTGTTTACAGGGATTCACCCCTCCACTTT. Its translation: CSAVYRDSPLHF.

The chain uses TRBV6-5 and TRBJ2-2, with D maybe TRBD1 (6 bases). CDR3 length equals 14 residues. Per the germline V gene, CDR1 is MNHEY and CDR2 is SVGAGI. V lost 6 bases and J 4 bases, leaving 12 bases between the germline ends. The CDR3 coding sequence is TGTGCCAGCAGCCCCCAGGGGTCCACCGGGGAGCTGTTTTTT. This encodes CASSPQGSTGELFF.

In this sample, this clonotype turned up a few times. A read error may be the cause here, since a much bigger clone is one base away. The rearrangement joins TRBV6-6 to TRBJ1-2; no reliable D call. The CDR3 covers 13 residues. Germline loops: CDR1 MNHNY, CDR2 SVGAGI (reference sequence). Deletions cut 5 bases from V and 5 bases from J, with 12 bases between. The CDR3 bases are TGTGCCAGCAGTGACGAGGGTTCTTATGGCTACACCTTC. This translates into CASSDEGSYGYTF.

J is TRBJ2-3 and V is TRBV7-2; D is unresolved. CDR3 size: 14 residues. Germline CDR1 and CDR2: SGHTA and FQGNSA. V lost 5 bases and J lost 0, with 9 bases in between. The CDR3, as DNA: TGTGCCAGCAGCCAACAGTATAGCACAGATACGCAGTATTTT. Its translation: CASSQQYSTDTQYF. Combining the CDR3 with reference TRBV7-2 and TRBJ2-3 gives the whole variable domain GAGVSQSPSNKVTEKGKDVELRCDPISGHTALYWYRQSLGQGLEFLIYFQGNSAPDKSGLPSDRFSAERTGGSVSTLTIQRTQQEDSAVYLCASSQQYSTDTQYFGPGTRLTVL.

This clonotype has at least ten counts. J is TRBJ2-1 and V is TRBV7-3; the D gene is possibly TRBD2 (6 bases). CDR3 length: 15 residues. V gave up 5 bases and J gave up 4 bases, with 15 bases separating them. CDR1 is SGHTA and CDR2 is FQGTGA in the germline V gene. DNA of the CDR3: TGTGCCAGCAGCCCCGTCTATGGGGGGTACAATGAGCAGTTCTTC. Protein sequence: CASSPVYGGYNEQFF.

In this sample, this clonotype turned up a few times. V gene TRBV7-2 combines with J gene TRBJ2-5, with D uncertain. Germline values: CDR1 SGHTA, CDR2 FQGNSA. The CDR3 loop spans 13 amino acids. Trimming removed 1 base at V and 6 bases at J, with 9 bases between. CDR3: CASSLGREKTQYF. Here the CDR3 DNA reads TGTGCCAGCAGCTTAGGAAGGGAAAAGACCCAGTACTTC.

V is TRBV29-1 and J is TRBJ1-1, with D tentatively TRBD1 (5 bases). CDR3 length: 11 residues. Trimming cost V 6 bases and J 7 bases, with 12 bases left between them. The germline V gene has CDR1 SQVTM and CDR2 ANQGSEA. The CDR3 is CSVARGGEAFF. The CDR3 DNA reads TGCAGCGTCGCAAGGGGCGGTGAAGCTTTCTTT.

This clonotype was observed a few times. Written as DNA, the CDR3 is TGTGCCAGCAGTCCCCGGACAGTCTATGGCTACACCTTC. It yields the protein CASSPRTVYGYTF. This chain joins TRBV12-3 or TRBV12-4 and TRBJ1-2, with D possibly matching TRBD1 (6 bases). V was cut by 5 bases and J by 4 bases, with 11 bases left in between. The CDR3 is made up of 13 amino acids.

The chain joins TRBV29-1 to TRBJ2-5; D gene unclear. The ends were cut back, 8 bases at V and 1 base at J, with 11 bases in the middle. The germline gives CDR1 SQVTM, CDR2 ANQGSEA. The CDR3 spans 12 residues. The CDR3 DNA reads TGCAGCTTTTCACGTACCCAAGAGACCCAGTACTTC. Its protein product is CSFSRTQETQYF.

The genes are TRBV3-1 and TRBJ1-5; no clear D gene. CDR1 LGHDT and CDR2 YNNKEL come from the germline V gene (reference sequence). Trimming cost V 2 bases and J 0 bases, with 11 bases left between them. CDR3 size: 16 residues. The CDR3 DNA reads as TGTGCCAGCAGCCAATTGCCCGGTGGTAGCAATCAGCCCCAGCATTTT. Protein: CASSQLPGGSNQPQHF. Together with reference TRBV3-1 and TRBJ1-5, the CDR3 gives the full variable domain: DTAVSQTPKYLVTQMGNDKSIKCEQNLGHDTMYWYKQDSKKFLKIMFSYNNKELIINETVPNRFSPKSPDKAHLNLHINSLELGDSAVYFCASSQLPGGSNQPQHFGDGTRLSIL.

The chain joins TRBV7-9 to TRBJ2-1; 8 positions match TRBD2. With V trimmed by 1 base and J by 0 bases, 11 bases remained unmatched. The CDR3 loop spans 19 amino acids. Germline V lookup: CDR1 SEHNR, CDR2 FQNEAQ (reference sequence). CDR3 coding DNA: TGTGCCAGCAGCTTAGTCCGTCTGGGCGGGGGGACCTCCTACAATGAGCAGTTCTTC. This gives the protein CASSLVRLGGGTSYNEQFF.

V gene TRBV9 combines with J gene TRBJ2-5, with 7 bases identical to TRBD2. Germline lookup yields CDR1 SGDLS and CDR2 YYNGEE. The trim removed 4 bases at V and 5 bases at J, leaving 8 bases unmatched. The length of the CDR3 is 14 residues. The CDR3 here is CASSQRLAWETQYF. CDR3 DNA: TGTGCCAGCAGCCAACGACTAGCATGGGAGACCCAGTACTTC. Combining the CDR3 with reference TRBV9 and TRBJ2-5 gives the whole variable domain DSGVTQTPKHLITATGQRVTLRCSPRSGDLSVYWYQQSLDQGLQFLIQYYNGEERAKGNILERFSAQQFPDLHSELNLSSLELGDSALYFCASSQRLAWETQYFGPGTRLLVL.

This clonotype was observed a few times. CDR3 sequence: CASSLERGRGGEQYF. CDR3 in DNA: TGTGCCAGCAGCTTAGAACGCGGGAGGGGTGGCGAGCAGTACTTC. The J gene is TRBJ2-5, the V gene TRBV7-2; 9 bases are shared with TRBD2. The better agreement between TRBJ2-7 and the DNA end casts doubt on the J call. The germline V gene has CDR1 SGHTA and CDR2 FQGNSA. The CDR3 contains 15 residues.

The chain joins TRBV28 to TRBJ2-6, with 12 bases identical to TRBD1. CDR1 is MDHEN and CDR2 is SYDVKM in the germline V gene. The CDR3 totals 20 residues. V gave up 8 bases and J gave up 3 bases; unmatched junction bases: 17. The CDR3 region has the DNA TGTGCCAGCTTTGGTGGGGGGACAGGGGGCGCAGTGATTGGGGCCAACGTCCTGACTTTC. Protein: CASFGGGTGGAVIGANVLTF.

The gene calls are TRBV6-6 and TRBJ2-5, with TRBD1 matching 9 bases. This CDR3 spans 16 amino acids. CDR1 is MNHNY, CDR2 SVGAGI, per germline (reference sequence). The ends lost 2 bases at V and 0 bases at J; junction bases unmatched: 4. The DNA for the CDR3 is TGTGCCAGCAGTTACGCCGGGACAGGGAACCAAGAGACCCAGTACTTC. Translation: CASSYAGTGNQETQYF.

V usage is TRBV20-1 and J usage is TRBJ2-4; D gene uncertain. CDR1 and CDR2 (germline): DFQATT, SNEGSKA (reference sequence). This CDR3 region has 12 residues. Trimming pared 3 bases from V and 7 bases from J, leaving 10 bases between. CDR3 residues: CSASPDHNIQYF. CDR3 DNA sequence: TGCAGTGCTAGCCCGGATCACAACATTCAGTACTTC.

The DNA of the CDR3 is TGTGCCAGCAGCGGCCACCACGGGACTCCATTTAAAGAGACCCAGTACTTC. It translates to CASSGHHGTPFKETQYF. This sequence joins TRBV21-1 and TRBJ2-5; the table gives TRBD2 as D, unverified against the DNA. TRBV21-1 has pseudogene status. CDR3 length: 17 residues.

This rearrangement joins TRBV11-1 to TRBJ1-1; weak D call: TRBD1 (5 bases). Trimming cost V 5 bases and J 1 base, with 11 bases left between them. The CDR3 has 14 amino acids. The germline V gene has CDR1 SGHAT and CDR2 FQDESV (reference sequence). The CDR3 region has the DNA TGTGCCAGCAGCATCAATGACAGGAACACTGAAGCTTTCTTT. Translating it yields CASSINDRNTEAFF.

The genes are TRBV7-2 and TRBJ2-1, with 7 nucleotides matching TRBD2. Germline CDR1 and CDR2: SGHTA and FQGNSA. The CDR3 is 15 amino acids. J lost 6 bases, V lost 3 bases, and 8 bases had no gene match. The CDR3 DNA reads TGTGCCAGCAGCTTTGGCGGGAGTCGGTCCAATGAGCAGTTCTTC. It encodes CASSFGGSRSNEQFF.

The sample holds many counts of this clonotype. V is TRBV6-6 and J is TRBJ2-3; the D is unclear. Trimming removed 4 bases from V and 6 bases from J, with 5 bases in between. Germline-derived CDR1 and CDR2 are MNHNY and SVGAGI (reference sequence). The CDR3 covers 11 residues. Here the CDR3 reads CASSLVDTQYF. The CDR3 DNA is TGTGCCAGCAGTTTGGTGGATACGCAGTATTTT.

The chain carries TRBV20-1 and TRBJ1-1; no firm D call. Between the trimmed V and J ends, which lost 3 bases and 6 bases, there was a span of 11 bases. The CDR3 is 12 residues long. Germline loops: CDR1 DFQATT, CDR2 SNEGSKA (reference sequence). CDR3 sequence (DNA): TGCAGTGCTAGTGGAGTGGGGTCTGAAGCTTTCTTT. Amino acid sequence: CSASGVGSEAFF.

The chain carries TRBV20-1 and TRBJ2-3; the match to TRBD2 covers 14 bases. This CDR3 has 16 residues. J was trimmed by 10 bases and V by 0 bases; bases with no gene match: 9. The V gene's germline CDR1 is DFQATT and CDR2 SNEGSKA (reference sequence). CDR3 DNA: TGCAGTGCTAGAGATGGACTAGCGGGAGGCACCGCATCGCAGTATTTT. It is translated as CSARDGLAGGTASQYF.

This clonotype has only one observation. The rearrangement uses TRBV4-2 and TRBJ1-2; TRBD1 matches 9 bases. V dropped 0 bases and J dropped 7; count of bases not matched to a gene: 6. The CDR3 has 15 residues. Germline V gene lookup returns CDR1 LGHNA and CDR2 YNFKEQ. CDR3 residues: CASSQERDRVCGYTF. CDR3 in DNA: TGTGCCAGCAGCCAAGAAAGGGACAGGGTTTGTGGCTACACCTTC.

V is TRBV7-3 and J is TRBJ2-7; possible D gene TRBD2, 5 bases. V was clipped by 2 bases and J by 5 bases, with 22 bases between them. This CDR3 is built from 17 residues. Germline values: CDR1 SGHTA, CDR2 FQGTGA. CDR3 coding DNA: TGTGCCAGCAGCTTATCGTTTTGGAGGAAGCGGTGGGACGAGCAGTACTTC. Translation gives CASSLSFWRKRWDEQYF.